One sample yielded the 24 T cell receptor beta chains listed below, sequenced in a study of blood T cell repertoires in COVID-19. Libraries were prepared by immunoSEQ multiplex PCR; TCRdb keeps only in-frame clonotypes and omits some of them. The sample includes roughly 290,000 clones, 89% of them seen just once. The sequencing sample was made of peripheral blood. The receptors stem from a woman aged 55-70 years with acute or convalescent COVID-19.

This sequence joins TRBV5-1 and TRBJ2-1, with 7 nucleotides matching TRBD1. Germline V gene lookup returns CDR1 SGHRS and CDR2 YFSETQ. The trim removed 3 bases at V and 5 bases at J, leaving 8 bases unmatched. This CDR3 contains 15 residues. In DNA, the CDR3 is TGCGCCAGCAGCTCAGGACAGGCCCAGAACAATGAGCAGTTCTTC. This sequence encodes CASSSGQAQNNEQFF.

The gene calls are TRBV5-5 and TRBJ1-3; no firm D call. Germline V gene sequence: CDR1 SGHKS, CDR2 YYEKEE (reference sequence). The CDR3 has 15 amino acids. Trimming removed 0 bases from V and 0 bases from J, with 7 bases in between. The DNA for the CDR3 is TGTGCCAGCAGCTTGGACAGAAACTCTGGAAACACCATATATTTT. Translating it yields CASSLDRNSGNTIYF.

The gene calls are TRBV7-2 and TRBJ2-2, with D perhaps TRBD1 (6 bases). Deletions cut 1 base from V and 1 base from J, with 7 bases between. CDR3 length: 15 amino acids. The germline gives CDR1 SGHTA, CDR2 FQGNSA. The CDR3 reads CASSLEQGNTGELFF. In DNA form, the CDR3 reads TGTGCCAGCAGCTTAGAACAGGGGAACACCGGGGAGCTGTTTTTT. Using reference TRBV7-2 and TRBJ2-2 for the parts outside the CDR3, the full variable domain is GAGVSQSPSNKVTEKGKDVELRCDPISGHTALYWYRQSLGQGLEFLIYFQGNSAPDKSGLPSDRFSAERTGGSVSTLTIQRTQQEDSAVYLCASSLEQGNTGELFFGEGSRLTVL.

This chain uses TRBV7-2 with TRBJ1-1, with TRBD1 identical over 7 bases. The CDR3 runs to 16 residues. J lost 5 bases, V lost 5 bases, and 14 bases had no gene match. Germline lookup yields CDR1 SGHTA and CDR2 FQGNSA. CDR3 sequence reads: CASSPRTPTGRTEAFF. CDR3 nucleotide sequence: TGTGCCAGCAGCCCCCGTACTCCGACAGGGCGAACTGAAGCTTTCTTT.

This chain joins TRBV5-1 and TRBJ1-2; 11 nucleotides agree with TRBD1. CDR1 SGHRS and CDR2 YFSETQ come from the germline V gene. The V segment lost 3 bases and the J segment 5 bases; nucleotides outside the gene matches: 6. The CDR3 has 15 amino acids. The CDR3 nucleotides read TGCGCCAGCAGCTCCGGGACAGGGGGTGTTTATGGCTACACCTTC. Residues: CASSSGTGGVYGYTF.

The genes are TRBV5-6 and TRBJ2-7; D remains unclear. CDR1 is SGHDT and CDR2 is YYEEEE in the germline V gene. This CDR3 spans 14 amino acids. V lost 4 bases and J lost 3, with 14 bases in between. The CDR3 nucleotides are TGTGCCAGCAGCCATGGAGCCCGAGGCTACGAGCAGTACTTC. It specifies CASSHGARGYEQYF.

This sequence joins TRBV28 and TRBJ2-2; TRBD2 is a possible D gene (7 bases). Germline V CDR1 and CDR2: MDHEN, SYDVKM. V was pared by 10 bases and J by 5 bases, with 23 bases between. The CDR3 sequence is 16 residues long. The CDR3 sequence: CATVLGAGAITGELFF. CDR3 nucleotides: TGTGCCACCGTCCTCGGGGCGGGGGCCATAACCGGGGAGCTGTTTTTT.

This clone was recorded only once. This rearrangement joins TRBV18 to TRBJ1-5; D is unresolved. CDR3 length equals 15 residues. Trimming took off 6 bases at V and 2 bases at J, with 14 bases between the two ends. Germline CDR1 reads KGHSH; CDR2 reads LQKENI. The CDR3 DNA is TGTGCCAGCTCGTGGACTCCGGAGGGCAATCAGCCCCAGCATTTT. Its protein is CASSWTPEGNQPQHF.

The V gene is TRBV18, the J gene TRBJ1-4, with D tentatively TRBD1 (6 bases). Germline V CDR1 and CDR2: KGHSH, LQKENI. This CDR3 has 15 amino acids. Trimming removed 3 bases from V and 7 bases from J, with 15 bases in between. The CDR3 region has the DNA TGTGCCAGCTCACCCACAGGGCGGTGGGGTGAAAAACTGTTTTTT. This translates into CASSPTGRWGEKLFF.

This rearrangement joins TRBV25-1 to TRBJ2-3; 9 nucleotides align to TRBD2. This CDR3 spans 14 amino acids. Looked up from germline, CDR1 is MGHDK and CDR2 is SYGVNS. The ends lost 5 bases at V and 0 bases at J; junction bases unmatched: 0. In DNA, the CDR3 is TGTGCCAGCAGTCTAGCGGGGAGCACAGATACGCAGTATTTT. Translation gives CASSLAGSTDTQYF.

This clone was counted a few times. The V gene is TRBV15, the J gene TRBJ1-4; D ambiguous. Trimming removed 4 bases from V and 7 bases from J, with 7 bases in between. Germline CDR1 and CDR2: LNHNV and YYDKDF (reference sequence). The length of the CDR3 is 12 residues. CDR3 loop: CATSTDGEKLFF. CDR3 coding DNA: TGTGCCACCAGCACAGACGGTGAAAAACTGTTTTTT. Full variable domain (rest looked up from reference TRBV15 and TRBJ1-4): DAMVIQNPRYQVTQFGKPVTLSCSQTLNHNVMYWYQQKSSQAPKLLFHYYDKDFNNEADTPDNFQSRRPNTSFCFLDIRSPGLGDTAMYLCATSTDGEKLFFGSGTQLSVL.

The chain carries TRBV30 and TRBJ2-7; 11 bases fit TRBD1. CDR3 length: 14 residues. V shed 4 bases and J 6 bases; nucleotides not matched to a gene: 8. Germline CDR1 reads GTSNPN; CDR2 reads SVGIG (reference sequence). This chain's CDR3 is CAWIRGQGAAEQYF. Written as DNA, the CDR3 is TGTGCCTGGATTCGCGGACAGGGGGCAGCCGAGCAGTACTTC.

V is TRBV2 and J is TRBJ2-1, with TRBD1 identical over 8 bases. Trimming took 4 bases from V and 8 from J; bases not matched to a gene: 1. The germline CDR1 and CDR2 sequences are SNHLY and FYNNEI. The CDR3 spans 12 residues. CDR3 coding DNA: TGTGCCAGCAGTGGACAGGGGTATGAGCAGTTCTTC. Protein sequence: CASSGQGYEQFF.

The rearrangement links TRBV6-5 to TRBJ2-1; 7 bases are a match to TRBD1. Germline values: CDR1 MNHEY, CDR2 SVGAGI. The V and J ends lost 6 bases and 6 bases, in that order; junction bases with no gene match: 5. The CDR3 is made up of 13 amino acids. Written as DNA, the CDR3 is TGTGCCAGCAGGGGGACAGTGCCCAATGAGCAGTTCTTC. Translation: CASRGTVPNEQFF.

This rearrangement joins TRBV28 to TRBJ2-3; no clear D gene. This CDR3 has 11 residues. Trimming removed 3 bases at V and 5 bases at J, with 3 bases between. Looked up from germline, CDR1 is MDHEN and CDR2 is SYDVKM. CDR3: CASSLRDTQYF. CDR3 DNA sequence: TGTGCCAGCAGTTTGAGAGATACGCAGTATTTT. The full variable domain, completed using reference TRBV28 and TRBJ2-3, is DVKVTQSSRYLVKRTGEKVFLECVQDMDHENMFWYRQDPGLGLRLIYFSYDVKMKEKGDIPEGYSVSREKKERFSLILESASTNQTSMYLCASSLRDTQYFGPGTRLTVL.

This chain links TRBV29-1 with TRBJ1-1, with 7 bases identical to TRBD1. The trim removed 2 bases at V and 1 base at J, leaving 10 bases unmatched. This CDR3 region has 16 residues. Looked up from germline, CDR1 is SQVTM and CDR2 is ANQGSEA. The CDR3 DNA sequence: TGCAGCGTTGAAAGGGCCGGCGCAGGGGGGAACACTGAAGCTTTCTTT. Translated, it gives CSVERAGAGGNTEAFF.

V gene TRBV2 combines with J gene TRBJ1-1; tentative D call: TRBD1 (6 bases). V was shortened by 6 bases and J by 3 bases, with 17 bases between the two germline ends. Germline values: CDR1 SNHLY, CDR2 FYNNEI. This CDR3 has 15 residues. CDR3 loop: CASRRRQVSHTEAFF. The CDR3 DNA is TGTGCCAGCAGGAGGAGACAGGTCTCGCACACTGAAGCTTTCTTT. The complete variable domain, with remaining parts taken from reference TRBV2 and TRBJ1-1, reads EPEVTQTPSHQVTQMGQEVILRCVPISNHLYFYWYRQILGQKVEFLVSFYNNEISEKSEIFDDQFSVERPDGSNFTLKIRSTKLEDSAMYFCASRRRQVSHTEAFFGQGTRLTVV.

This rearrangement joins TRBV12-5 to TRBJ2-5; TRBD2 aligns across 8 bases. Germline V gives CDR1 LGHNT, CDR2 FRNRAP. This CDR3 has 13 amino acids. Trimming cost V 5 bases and J 7 bases; bases outside gene matches: 6. This chain's CDR3 is CASGPGGGRTQYF. CDR3 nucleotides: TGTGCTAGTGGTCCCGGCGGGGGGCGGACCCAGTACTTC.

The V gene is TRBV14, the J gene TRBJ2-2; TRBD2 matches 7 bases. This CDR3 spans 14 amino acids. CDR1 is SGHDN, CDR2 FVKESK, per germline. The junction had 1 base not matched to a gene; V was cut back by 0 bases and J by 6 bases. The CDR3 DNA sequence: TGTGCCAGCAGCCAAGATCGGGGGGCCGGGGAGCTGTTTTTT. Encoded protein: CASSQDRGAGELFF. Based on the CDR3 plus reference TRBV14 and TRBJ2-2, the full variable domain is EAGVTQFPSHSVIEKGQTVTLRCDPISGHDNLYWYRRVMGKEIKFLLHFVKESKQDESGMPNNRFLAERTGGTYSTLKVQPAELEDSGVYFCASSQDRGAGELFFGEGSRLTVL.

This chain links TRBV28 with TRBJ2-1; 10 nucleotides agree with TRBD1. The CDR3 is made up of 14 amino acids. From germline, CDR1 is MDHEN and CDR2 SYDVKM. The J segment lost 9 bases and the V segment lost 8 bases, leaving 10 bases of the junction unmatched. The CDR3 region has the DNA TGTGCCAGCGCCCCCGGGACAGGGGATAGTGAGCAGTTCTTC. Translation gives CASAPGTGDSEQFF.

V and J are TRBV4-3 and TRBJ2-2; TRBD2 matches 8 bases. Trimming removed 1 base from V and 3 bases from J; junction bases left unmatched: 7. The CDR3 sequence is 17 residues long. Germline V gives CDR1 LGHNA, CDR2 YSLEER. CDR3: CASSQARGLEYTGELFF. For the CDR3, the DNA is TGCGCCAGCAGCCAAGCTCGGGGACTAGAATACACCGGGGAGCTGTTTTTT.

The chain joins TRBV2 to TRBJ1-1; D perhaps matches TRBD1 (6 bases). CDR3 length equals 16 residues. V lost 2 bases and J 4 bases, leaving 17 bases between the germline ends. Germline assignment: CDR1 SNHLY and CDR2 FYNNEI. The CDR3 spells CASSERYGGGGTEAFF. The CDR3 DNA reads TGTGCCAGCAGTGAAAGGTATGGGGGCGGTGGCACTGAAGCTTTCTTT.

The chain has TRBV11-2 and TRBJ1-6; 7 bases map to TRBD1. This CDR3 contains 15 residues. The J segment lost 9 bases and the V segment lost 3 bases, leaving 8 bases of the junction unmatched. Germline CDR1 and CDR2: SGHAT and FQNNGV. Here the CDR3 reads CASSFGRQGSSPLHF. CDR3 in DNA: TGTGCCAGCAGCTTTGGGAGACAGGGTAGTTCACCCCTCCACTTT.

This chain connects TRBV7-3 to TRBJ1-1, with 7 bases lining up with TRBD1. Trimming at V came to 5 bases and at J to 5 bases, leaving 5 bases not matched to a gene. The CDR3 consists of 13 residues. Per germline, CDR1 SGHTA and CDR2 FQGTGA. The CDR3 region has the DNA TGTGCCAGCAGCCGCCAGGGGGATACTGAAGCTTTCTTT. Translating gives CASSRQGDTEAFF.